One and the same sample provided the 26 T cell receptor beta chains below, sequenced in a study of siplizumab effects on memory and regulatory T cells (dated by TCRdb to the late 2010s). Libraries were constructed by the immunoSEQ multiplex PCR assay. As stored in TCRdb, this immuneACCESS dataset retains in-frame rearrangements with V and J assigned. A fraction of the clones does not appear; measured against another copy, unresolved V genes explain less than half of the discrepancy, and the remainder lacks a known reason. For this sample there are some 97,000 clones; approximately 94% appear just once. The ten biggest clones cover 1% to 1.5% of the sample. The sample was non-Treg CD4+ T cells sorted from blood. The sample's cell subset or site, from its label and the paper: FACS-sorted unstimulated CD4+ non-regulatory T cells. Every receptor here comes from a human donor in good health.

J is TRBJ2-1 and V is TRBV7-9; unclear D gene. Germline-derived CDR1 and CDR2 are SEHNR and FQNEAQ (reference sequence). CDR3 size: 13 residues. CDR3: CAVDSSSYNEQFF. The CDR3 DNA is TGTGCTGTAGACTCCAGCTCCTACAATGAGCAGTTCTTC.

V gene TRBV7-9 combines with J gene TRBJ2-3, with D unclear. CDR3 length: 14 residues. Germline loops: CDR1 SEHNR, CDR2 FQNEAQ (reference sequence). The V end was cut by 2 bases, the J end by 0 bases, with 6 bases between. CDR3 sequence reads: CASSLSGSTDTQYF. For the CDR3, the DNA is TGTGCCAGCAGCTTATCCGGTAGCACAGATACGCAGTATTTT. Using reference TRBV7-9 and TRBJ2-3 for the parts outside the CDR3, the full variable domain is DTGVSQNPRHKITKRGQNVTFRCDPISEHNRLYWYRQTLGQGPEFLTYFQNEAQLEKSRLLSDRFSAERPKGSFSTLEIQRTEQGDSAMYLCASSLSGSTDTQYFGPGTRLTVL.

This clone was seen once. The CDR3 nucleotides read TGCGCCAGCAGCCTTGCAGCCGGGAGCTCCTACGAGCAGTACTTC. It translates to CASSLAAGSSYEQYF. The V and J genes are TRBV5-1 and TRBJ2-7; TRBD2 might be the D (6 bases). Germline assignment: CDR1 SGHRS and CDR2 YFSETQ. Between the trimmed V and J ends, which lost 4 bases and 0 bases, there was a span of 14 bases. CDR3 size: 15 residues.

This chain joins TRBV27 and TRBJ2-7; D possibly corresponds to TRBD2 (5 bases). CDR1 and CDR2 from the germline V gene are MNHEY and SMNVEV (reference sequence). The CDR3 runs 14 residues. Deletions cut 3 bases from V and 3 bases from J, with 12 bases between. The CDR3 DNA sequence: TGTGCCAGCAGTTTGAGGGATCCGGGCTACGAGCAGTACTTC. Translation: CASSLRDPGYEQYF.

The V and J genes are TRBV10-3 and TRBJ2-3; no clear D. From germline, CDR1 is ENHRY and CDR2 SYGVKD. The V end lost 2 bases, the J end lost 0 bases, and 6 bases lay between the germline ends. CDR3 length equals 14 residues. CDR3 DNA sequence: TGTGCCATCAGTGAGGTCGGCAGCACAGATACGCAGTATTTT. This codes for CAISEVGSTDTQYF.

This chain connects TRBV11-2 to TRBJ1-1, with no clear D. CDR3 length: 14 amino acids. Germline-derived CDR1 and CDR2 are SGHAT and FQNNGV. V was pared by 3 bases and J by 2 bases, with 10 bases between. The CDR3 sequence is CASSFEGSNTEAFF. The CDR3 DNA sequence: TGTGCCAGCAGCTTCGAGGGAAGCAACACTGAAGCTTTCTTT.

The chain employs TRBV9 and TRBJ1-3; weak D call: TRBD1 (6 bases). This CDR3 spans 15 amino acids. Per germline, CDR1 SGDLS and CDR2 YYNGEE. V lost 5 bases and J lost 4, with 16 bases in between. CDR3 bases: TGTGCCAGCAGTTTGCAGGGGACTTTCGGAAACACCATATATTTT. Translated, it gives CASSLQGTFGNTIYF.

The chain recombines TRBV25-1 with TRBJ2-7, with a possible D match to TRBD1 (7 bases). The CDR3 is made up of 14 amino acids. V gave up 1 base and J gave up 7 bases, with 14 bases separating them. Germline CDR1 and CDR2: MGHDK and SYGVNS. The CDR3 sequence is CASSEWSTGREQYF. CDR3 DNA sequence: TGTGCCAGCAGTGAATGGTCGACAGGGAGGGAGCAGTACTTC.

This clone turned up a few times. The rearrangement uses TRBV27 and TRBJ2-3; 10 bases match TRBD2. Germline-derived CDR1 and CDR2 are MNHEY and SMNVEV (reference sequence). This CDR3 spans 16 amino acids. J gave up 5 bases and V 2 bases, and 7 bases lay outside the gene matches. The CDR3 region has the DNA TGTGCCAGCAGTTTAGCTAGCGGGAGCGGTATAGATACGCAGTATTTT. It specifies CASSLASGSGIDTQYF.

J is TRBJ1-4 and V is TRBV5-1, with a tentative D call TRBD1 (5 bases). The germline V and J ends were trimmed by 0 bases and 2 bases, with 8 bases remaining between them. The CDR3 runs 15 residues. The germline gives CDR1 SGHRS, CDR2 YFSETQ. CDR3 residues: CASSLGGATNEKLFF. DNA for the CDR3: TGCGCCAGCAGCTTGGGGGGCGCGACTAATGAAAAACTGTTTTTT.

DNA for the CDR3: TGTGCCAGCAGCTGGACCACAGATACGCAGTATTTT. Amino acid sequence: CASSWTTDTQYF. The chain couples TRBV5-4 to TRBJ2-3, with unresolved D. Between the trimmed V and J ends, which lost 3 bases and 2 bases, there was a span of 4 bases. CDR1 and CDR2 from the germline V gene are SGHNT and YYREEE (reference sequence). The CDR3 length is 12 residues.

The V gene is TRBV5-4, the J gene TRBJ2-2; no clear D. Germline V CDR1 and CDR2: SGHNT, YYREEE (reference sequence). This CDR3 contains 13 residues. V lost 1 base and J 3 bases, leaving 4 bases between the germline ends. In DNA form, the CDR3 reads TGTGCCAGCAGCTTGTGGGACACCGGGGAGCTGTTTTTT. It yields the protein CASSLWDTGELFF.

The V call is TRBV6-1, the J call TRBJ2-7, with 9 nucleotides matching TRBD2. Germline CDR1 reads MNHNS; CDR2 reads SASEGT. This CDR3 spans 17 amino acids. The junction had 13 bases not matched to a gene; V was cut back by 4 bases and J by 3 bases. CDR3: CASSGGRGLAGVYEQYF. The CDR3 coding sequence is TGTGCCAGCAGTGGGGGCAGGGGATTAGCGGGGGTCTACGAGCAGTACTTC.

The chain links TRBV28 to TRBJ2-1, with TRBD2 matching over 10 bases. The trim removed 7 bases at V and 6 bases at J, leaving 9 bases unmatched. CDR3 length: 15 residues. CDR1 is MDHEN and CDR2 is SYDVKM in the germline V gene. The CDR3 loop reads CASIHRSGRANEQFF. The CDR3 bases are TGTGCCAGCATACACAGAAGCGGGAGGGCCAATGAGCAGTTCTTC.

The J gene is TRBJ1-4, the V gene TRBV9; D uncertain. V was clipped by 3 bases and J by 5 bases, with 8 bases between them. Germline loops: CDR1 SGDLS, CDR2 YYNGEE. There are 13 residues in the CDR3. The CDR3 DNA is TGTGCCAGCAGCGGGGCGGGGAATGAAAAACTGTTTTTT. Translated: CASSGAGNEKLFF.

The sample holds one count of this clone. CDR3 sequence: CASSLGIGTMETDTQYF. The CDR3 DNA reads TGTGCCAGCAGCTTAGGAATTGGGACTATGGAAACAGATACGCAGTATTTT. The J gene is TRBJ2-3, the V gene TRBV7-3; 7 nucleotides align to TRBD2. The CDR3 runs 17 residues. Germline CDR1 reads SGHTA; CDR2 reads FQGTGA. Losses at the gene ends were 2 bases for V and 3 bases for J; bases not matched to a gene: 11.

The V call is TRBV7-9, the J call TRBJ1-2; D unclear. CDR1 SEHNR and CDR2 FQNEAQ come from the germline V gene (reference sequence). V was trimmed by 3 bases and J by 8 bases, leaving 13 bases between them. CDR3 size: 13 residues. This CDR3 reads CASSLVESDGYTF. In nucleotides, the CDR3 is TGTGCCAGCAGCTTGGTGGAGTCGGACGGCTACACCTTC.

V gene TRBV28 combines with J gene TRBJ2-2; D remains unclear. The CDR3 runs 13 residues. Germline loops: CDR1 MDHEN, CDR2 SYDVKM. With 3 bases removed from V and 4 bases from J, the gap between germline ends came to 6 bases. The CDR3 DNA is TGTGCCAGCAGTTTCCAGTTCACCGGGGAGCTGTTTTTT. It translates to CASSFQFTGELFF.

V and J are TRBV5-1 and TRBJ2-7, with 8 bases aligning to TRBD1. The V gene end was trimmed by 6 bases and the J gene end by 0 bases; junction bases not matched to a gene: 5. Germline V gene lookup returns CDR1 SGHRS and CDR2 YFSETQ. The length of the CDR3 is 14 residues. CDR3 coding DNA: TGCGCCAGCAAGCCTGGGACAGGCTCCTACGAGCAGTACTTC. As protein: CASKPGTGSYEQYF.

The rearrangement joins TRBV28 to TRBJ1-1; D might be TRBD1 (6 bases). Trimming removed 3 bases from V and 1 base from J, with 12 bases in between. Germline CDR1 MDHEN, CDR2 SYDVKM. The length of the CDR3 is 15 residues. The CDR3 sequence: CASSLGGATNTEAFF. CDR3 coding DNA: TGTGCCAGCAGTTTGGGGGGGGCGACGAACACTGAAGCTTTCTTT. Combining the CDR3 with reference TRBV28 and TRBJ1-1 gives the whole variable domain DVKVTQSSRYLVKRTGEKVFLECVQDMDHENMFWYRQDPGLGLRLIYFSYDVKMKEKGDIPEGYSVSREKKERFSLILESASTNQTSMYLCASSLGGATNTEAFFGQGTRLTVV.

The genes are TRBV27 and TRBJ2-1; the match to TRBD2 covers 8 bases. V shed 5 bases, J shed 4 bases, and the junction held 4 bases outside the gene matches. Germline loops: CDR1 MNHEY, CDR2 SMNVEV (reference sequence). This CDR3 comprises 14 residues. CDR3 amino acids: CASSVAGRYNEQFF. CDR3 sequence (DNA): TGTGCCAGCAGTGTAGCGGGGCGATACAATGAGCAGTTCTTC.

This chain connects TRBV7-3 to TRBJ2-7; 9 bases are a match to TRBD2. The germline V gene has CDR1 SGHTA and CDR2 FQGTGA. With 3 bases clipped from V and 3 bases from J, the junction kept 3 bases outside the gene matches. This CDR3 contains 14 residues. The CDR3 coding sequence is TGTGCCAGCAGCTTGGCGGGAGGGAGCTACGAGCAGTACTTC. Amino acid sequence: CASSLAGGSYEQYF.

The chain has TRBV7-8 and TRBJ2-3; D uncertain. Germline CDR1 SGHVS, CDR2 FQNEAQ. The V end lost 1 base, the J end lost 1 base, and 9 bases lay between the germline ends. The CDR3 contains 15 residues. DNA for the CDR3: TGTGCCAGCAGCTTAGGGGATACGGGCACAGATACGCAGTATTTT. As protein: CASSLGDTGTDTQYF. The whole variable domain, filled in from reference TRBV7-8 and TRBJ2-3, reads GAGVSQSPRYKVAKRGQDVALRCDPISGHVSLFWYQQALGQGPEFLTYFQNEAQLDKSGLPSDRFFAERPEGSVSTLKIQRTQQEDSAVYLCASSLGDTGTDTQYFGPGTRLTVL.

The chain joins TRBV5-1 to TRBJ2-7; a weak D match, TRBD1 (6 bases). The germline V and J ends were trimmed by 0 bases and 3 bases, with 10 bases remaining between them. Germline V lookup: CDR1 SGHRS, CDR2 YFSETQ. The CDR3 is 14 residues long. As DNA, the CDR3 is TGCGCCAGCAGCTTGGTGGCAGGGGTCTACGAGCAGTACTTC. Its protein is CASSLVAGVYEQYF.

This clone was picked up one time. V gene TRBV9 combines with J gene TRBJ2-5, with D hard to call. V lost 0 bases, J lost 3 bases, and 3 bases lay in between. CDR1 SGDLS and CDR2 YYNGEE come from the germline V gene. This CDR3 has 12 amino acids. CDR3 sequence: CASSVGEETQYF. In nucleotides, the CDR3 is TGTGCCAGCAGCGTAGGGGAAGAGACCCAGTACTTC.

This chain connects TRBV7-9 to TRBJ1-3, with D maybe TRBD1 (5 bases). Germline CDR1 reads SEHNR; CDR2 reads FQNEAQ (reference sequence). The CDR3 consists of 14 residues. V was clipped by 6 bases and J by 2 bases, with 11 bases between them. CDR3 region: CASSRDVAGNTIYF. CDR3 nucleotides: TGTGCCAGCAGTCGGGACGTTGCTGGAAACACCATATATTTT.